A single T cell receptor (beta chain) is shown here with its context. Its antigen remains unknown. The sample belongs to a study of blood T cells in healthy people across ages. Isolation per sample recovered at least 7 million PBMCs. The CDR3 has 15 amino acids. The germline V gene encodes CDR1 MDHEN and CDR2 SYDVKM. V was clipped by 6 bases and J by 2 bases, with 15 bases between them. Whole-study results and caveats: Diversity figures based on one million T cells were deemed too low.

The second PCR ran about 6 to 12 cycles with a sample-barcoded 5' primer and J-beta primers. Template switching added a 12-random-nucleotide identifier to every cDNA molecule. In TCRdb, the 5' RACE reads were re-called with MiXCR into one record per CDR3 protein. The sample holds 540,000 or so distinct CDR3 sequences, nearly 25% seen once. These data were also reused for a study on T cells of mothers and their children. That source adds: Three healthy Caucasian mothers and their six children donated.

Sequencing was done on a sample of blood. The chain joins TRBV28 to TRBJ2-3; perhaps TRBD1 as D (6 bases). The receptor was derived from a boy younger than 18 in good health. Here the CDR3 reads CASSRGHMITDTQYF. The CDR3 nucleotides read TGTGCCAGCAGCCGGGGACATATGATCACAGATACGCAGTATTTT.